The 20 T cell receptor beta chains given below trace back to one sample, sequenced in a study of monozygotic twins with inflammatory bowel disease. From the 5' RACE reads, TCRdb lists one entry per CDR3 protein and no DNA. Here the sample table reports about 300,000 distinct CDR3 sequences. Source material: blood. These TCRs come from a human donor with ulcerative colitis or Crohn's disease, or a healthy co-twin of an affected twin (not recorded which).

The chain is built from TRBV4-3 and TRBJ2-1; no DNA is available, so the TRBD2 call from TCRdb remains unchecked. Germline values: CDR1 LGHNA, CDR2 YSLEER. The CDR3 covers 17 residues. CDR3 region: CASSRRGWAGGLNEQFF.

The chain uses TRBV7-8 and TRBJ1-5; there is no DNA to check the TCRdb D call of TRBD1. Germline V gene lookup returns CDR1 SGHVS and CDR2 FQNEAQ. The CDR3 has 14 amino acids. The CDR3 sequence is CASSYRDPRQPQHF.

The chain joins TRBV4-2 to TRBJ2-7; lacking DNA, the TRBD2 call made by TCRdb goes unchecked. This CDR3 comprises 17 residues. The germline V gene encodes CDR1 LGHNA and CDR2 YNFKEQ. The CDR3 loop is CASSHVKTSGSSYEQYF.

This chain links TRBV11-2 with TRBJ2-7; lacking DNA, the TRBD2 call made by TCRdb goes unchecked. Germline-derived CDR1 and CDR2 are SGHAT and FQNNGV. There are 15 residues in the CDR3. The CDR3 spells CASSTITLREYEQYF.

The chain carries TRBV2 and TRBJ2-7; TCRdb names TRBD1, which stays unverified in the absence of DNA. This CDR3 is 15 amino acids long. Germline assignment: CDR1 SNHLY and CDR2 FYNNEI. CDR3 sequence reads: CASTPRGTGTYEQYF.

The rearrangement links TRBV18 to TRBJ2-3. The CDR3 sequence is 12 residues long. Germline-derived CDR1 and CDR2 are KGHSH and LQKENI. The CDR3 reads CASSPHPNTQYF.

The chain's CDR3 is CASRERNEQFF. The chain joins TRBV12-3 or TRBV12-4 to TRBJ2-1. The CDR3 has 11 residues.

The rearrangement joins TRBV24-1 to TRBJ2-7. The CDR3 has 13 amino acids. Per germline, CDR1 KGHDR and CDR2 SFDVKD. CDR3 in amino acids: CATSGSAEYEQYF.

This sequence joins TRBV6-1 and TRBJ1-1; the D call from TCRdb, TRBD1, cannot be confirmed without DNA. The CDR3 totals 14 residues. Germline V gene lookup returns CDR1 MNHNS and CDR2 SASEGT. The CDR3 sequence: CASIRGDPNTEAFF.

The chain links TRBV18 to TRBJ2-3; without DNA, the TCRdb call of TRBD2 cannot be checked. Germline CDR1 and CDR2: KGHSH and LQKENI. The CDR3 is 14 amino acids. The CDR3 protein is CASSGTSSTDTQYF.

The chain carries TRBV29-1 and TRBJ2-1; the TCRdb D gene call, TRBD2, has no DNA to confirm it. The CDR3 sequence is 15 residues long. Germline loops: CDR1 SQVTM, CDR2 ANQGSEA. CDR3 in amino acids: CSVDPRGFVNGEQFF.

The chain links TRBV3-1 to TRBJ2-3. The CDR3 is made up of 14 amino acids. CDR1 LGHDT and CDR2 YNNKEL come from the germline V gene (reference sequence). This CDR3 reads CASSPGSSTDTQYF.

The chain has TRBV28 and TRBJ2-1. From germline, CDR1 is MDHEN and CDR2 SYDVKM. There are 16 residues in the CDR3. The CDR3 loop is CASSQRPRSSYNEQFF.

This chain links TRBV10-3 with TRBJ2-1. The CDR3 spans 12 residues. The germline V gene has CDR1 ENHRY and CDR2 SYGVKD. This CDR3 reads CAISESTNEQFF.

CDR3 residues: CASNSGFGTGELFF. The chain uses TRBV19 and TRBJ2-2; there is no DNA to check the TCRdb D call of TRBD1. Germline CDR1 and CDR2: LNHDA and SQIVND (reference sequence). The CDR3 is 14 amino acids.

The chain employs TRBV11-2 and TRBJ1-4; no DNA is available, so the TRBD1 call from TCRdb remains unchecked. Germline CDR1 is SGHAT and CDR2 is FQNNGV. This CDR3 has 15 amino acids. CDR3 residues: CASSLYGQGNEKLFF. The complete variable domain, with remaining parts taken from reference TRBV11-2 and TRBJ1-4, reads EAGVAQSPRYKIIEKRQSVAFWCNPISGHATLYWYQQILGQGPKLLIQFQNNGVVDDSQLPKDRFSAERLKGVDSTLKIQPAKLEDSAVYLCASSLYGQGNEKLFFGSGTQLSVL.

The rearrangement joins TRBV7-2 to TRBJ2-3; the D call of TRBD2 rests on TCRdb alone, since no DNA is present to check it. Germline CDR1 SGHTA, CDR2 FQGNSA. This CDR3 comprises 15 residues. The CDR3 spells CASSPRGGSTDTQYF.

The chain's CDR3 is CASSLGGQGAKTQYF. The chain links TRBV5-1 to TRBJ2-5; absent DNA, TCRdb's TRBD1 call cannot be checked. Germline-derived CDR1 and CDR2 are SGHRS and YFSETQ. The CDR3 consists of 15 residues. The variable domain in full, completed from reference TRBV5-1 and TRBJ2-5, reads KAGVTQTPRYLIKTRGQQVTLSCSPISGHRSVSWYQQTPGQGLQFLFEYFSETQRNKGNFPGRFSGRQFSNSRSEMNVSTLELGDSALYLCASSLGGQGAKTQYFGPGTRLLVL.

This CDR3 reads CATSRGQGQETQYF. The rearrangement joins TRBV15 to TRBJ2-5; lacking DNA, the TRBD1 call made by TCRdb goes unchecked. The length of the CDR3 is 14 residues. Germline V gene sequence: CDR1 LNHNV, CDR2 YYDKDF (reference sequence). Full variable domain (remainder filled in from reference TRBV15 and TRBJ2-5): DAMVIQNPRYQVTQFGKPVTLSCSQTLNHNVMYWYQQKSSQAPKLLFHYYDKDFNNEADTPDNFQSRRPNTSFCFLDIRSPGLGDTAMYLCATSRGQGQETQYFGPGTRLLVL.

The chain has TRBV29-1 and TRBJ1-5. The CDR3 runs 13 residues. Germline CDR1 is SQVTM and CDR2 is ANQGSEA. CDR3 residues: CSVVERSNQPQHF.